This T cell receptor (beta chain) was profiled in a study of blood T cell repertoires in COVID-19. This CDR3 is 14 amino acids long. From germline, CDR1 is SGHNT and CDR2 YYREEE (reference sequence). Trimming cost V 0 bases and J 5 bases; bases outside gene matches: 2. Original processing notes: For nucleated cells, counts were estimated from reference gene primer amplification. TCRdb keeps only in-frame clones here, not all; method: immunoSEQ multiplex PCR. V and J calls and clone size are copied from that table; D and trimming were computed from the DNA. Of 95,000 to 100,000 clones listed, about four fifths are singletons.

The clonotype originates from a woman older than 75 with active or convalescent COVID-19. This chain joins TRBV5-4 and TRBJ1-1, with 9 nucleotides matching TRBD1. Sequences were obtained from peripheral blood. CDR3 nucleotide sequence: TGTGCCAGCAGCTTGGACAGGGGGCAGACTGAAGCTTTCTTT. This gives the protein CASSLDRGQTEAFF.